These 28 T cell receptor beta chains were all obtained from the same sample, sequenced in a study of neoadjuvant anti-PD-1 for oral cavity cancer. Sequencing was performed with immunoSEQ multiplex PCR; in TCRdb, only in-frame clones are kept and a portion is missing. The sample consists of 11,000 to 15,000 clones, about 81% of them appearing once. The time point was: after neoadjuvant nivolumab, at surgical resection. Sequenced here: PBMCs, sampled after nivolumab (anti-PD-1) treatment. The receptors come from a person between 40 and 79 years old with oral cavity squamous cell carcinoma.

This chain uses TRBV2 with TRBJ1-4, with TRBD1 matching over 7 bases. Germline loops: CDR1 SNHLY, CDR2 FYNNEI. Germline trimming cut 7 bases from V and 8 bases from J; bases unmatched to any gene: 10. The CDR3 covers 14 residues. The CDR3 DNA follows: TGTGCCAGCATTTTAGGGGGCGCTGGGGAAAAACTGTTTTTT. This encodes CASILGGAGEKLFF.

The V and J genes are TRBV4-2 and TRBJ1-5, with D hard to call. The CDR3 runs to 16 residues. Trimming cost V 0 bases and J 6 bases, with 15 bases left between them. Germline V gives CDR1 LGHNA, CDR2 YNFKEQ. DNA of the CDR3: TGTGCCAGCAGCCAAGATTTTAAAAGGGTGGGTCAGCCCCAGCATTTT. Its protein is CASSQDFKRVGQPQHF.

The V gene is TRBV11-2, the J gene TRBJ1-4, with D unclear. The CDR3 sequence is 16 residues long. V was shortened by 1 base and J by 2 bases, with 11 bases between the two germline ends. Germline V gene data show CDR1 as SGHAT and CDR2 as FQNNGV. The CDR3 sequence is CASSLGRATTNEKLFF. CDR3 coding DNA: TGTGCCAGCAGCTTAGGCCGGGCCACCACTAATGAAAAACTGTTTTTT.

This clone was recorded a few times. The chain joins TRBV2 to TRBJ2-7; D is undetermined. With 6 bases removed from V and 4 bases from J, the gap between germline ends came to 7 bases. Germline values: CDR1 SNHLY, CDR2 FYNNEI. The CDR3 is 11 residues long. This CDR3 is CASSYLYEQYF. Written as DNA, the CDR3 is TGTGCCAGCAGCTATCTTTACGAGCAGTACTTC.

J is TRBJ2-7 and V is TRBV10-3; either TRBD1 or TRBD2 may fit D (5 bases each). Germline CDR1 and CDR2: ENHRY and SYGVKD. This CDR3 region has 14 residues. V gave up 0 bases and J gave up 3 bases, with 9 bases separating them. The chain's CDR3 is CAISESGTYYEQYF. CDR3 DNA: TGTGCCATCAGTGAGTCGGGGACCTACTACGAGCAGTACTTC.

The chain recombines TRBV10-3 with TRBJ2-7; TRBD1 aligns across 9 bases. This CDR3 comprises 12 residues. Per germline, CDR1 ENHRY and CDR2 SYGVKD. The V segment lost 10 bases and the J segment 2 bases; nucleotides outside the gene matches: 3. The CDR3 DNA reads TGTGCCACGACAGGGGGAACCTACGAGCAGTACTTC. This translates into CATTGGTYEQYF.

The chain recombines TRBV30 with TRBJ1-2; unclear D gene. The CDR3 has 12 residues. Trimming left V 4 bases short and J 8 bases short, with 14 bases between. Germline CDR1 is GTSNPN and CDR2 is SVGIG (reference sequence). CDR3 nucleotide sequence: TGTGCCTGGACCTTCCTCCCGTCCGGCTACACCTTC. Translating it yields CAWTFLPSGYTF.

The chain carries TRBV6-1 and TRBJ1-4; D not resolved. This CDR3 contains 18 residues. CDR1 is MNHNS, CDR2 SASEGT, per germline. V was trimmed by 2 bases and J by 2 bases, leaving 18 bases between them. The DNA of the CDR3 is TGTGCCAGCAGTGAATCGGACGGATTTCTCCGGACTAATGAAAAACTGTTTTTT. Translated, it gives CASSESDGFLRTNEKLFF.

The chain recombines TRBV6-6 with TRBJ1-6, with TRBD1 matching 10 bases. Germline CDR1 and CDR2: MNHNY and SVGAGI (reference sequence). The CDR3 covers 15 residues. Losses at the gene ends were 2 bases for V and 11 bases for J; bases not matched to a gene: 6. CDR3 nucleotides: TGTGCCAGCAGTTACAGGGGACAGGGGCAGGCACCCCTCCACTTT. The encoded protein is CASSYRGQGQAPLHF.

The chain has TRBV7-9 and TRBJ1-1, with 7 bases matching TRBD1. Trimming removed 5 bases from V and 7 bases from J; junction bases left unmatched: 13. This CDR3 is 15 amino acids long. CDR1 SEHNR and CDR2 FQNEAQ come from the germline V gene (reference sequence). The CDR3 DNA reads TGTGCCAGCAGCCCACCGCGGACAGGACTTTATGAAGCTTTCTTT. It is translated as CASSPPRTGLYEAFF.

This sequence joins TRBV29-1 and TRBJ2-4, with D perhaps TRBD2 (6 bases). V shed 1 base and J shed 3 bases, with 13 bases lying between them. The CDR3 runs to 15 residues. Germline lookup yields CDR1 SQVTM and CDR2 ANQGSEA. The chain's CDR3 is CSVEVPGVNKNIQYF. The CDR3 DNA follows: TGCAGCGTTGAAGTACCGGGAGTTAACAAAAACATTCAGTACTTC. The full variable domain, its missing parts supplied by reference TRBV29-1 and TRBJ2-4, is SAVISQKPSRDICQRGTSLTIQCQVDSQVTMMFWYRQQPGQSLTLIATANQGSEATYESGFVIDKFPISRPNLTFSTLTVSNMSPEDSSIYLCSVEVPGVNKNIQYFGAGTRLSVL.

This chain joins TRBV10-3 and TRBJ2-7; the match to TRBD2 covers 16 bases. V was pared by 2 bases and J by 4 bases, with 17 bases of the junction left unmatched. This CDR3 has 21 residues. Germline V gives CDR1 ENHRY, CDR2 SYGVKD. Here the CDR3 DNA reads TGTGCCATCAGTGAGCCTAAGCCCATCGGGACTAGCGGGAGGGCCACATACGAGCAGTACTTC. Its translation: CAISEPKPIGTSGRATYEQYF.

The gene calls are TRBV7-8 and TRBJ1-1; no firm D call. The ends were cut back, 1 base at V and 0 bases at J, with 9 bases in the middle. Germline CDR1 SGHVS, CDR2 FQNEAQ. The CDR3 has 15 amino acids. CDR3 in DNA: TGTGCCAGCAGCTTAGACAGAATACTGAACACTGAAGCTTTCTTT. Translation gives CASSLDRILNTEAFF.

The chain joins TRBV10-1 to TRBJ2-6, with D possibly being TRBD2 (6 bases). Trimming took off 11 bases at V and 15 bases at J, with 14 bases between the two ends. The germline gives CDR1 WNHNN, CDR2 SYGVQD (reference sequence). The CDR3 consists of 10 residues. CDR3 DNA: TGCGCCGGCGGGGCAGCGCGCCTGACTTTC. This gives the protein CAGGAARLTF.

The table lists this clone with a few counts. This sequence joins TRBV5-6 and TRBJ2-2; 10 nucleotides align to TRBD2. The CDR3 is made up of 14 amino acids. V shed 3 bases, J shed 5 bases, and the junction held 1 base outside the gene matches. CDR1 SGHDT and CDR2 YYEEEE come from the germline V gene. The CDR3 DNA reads TGTGCCAGCAGCTCAGCGGGAGGGACCGGGGAGCTGTTTTTT. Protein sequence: CASSSAGGTGELFF.

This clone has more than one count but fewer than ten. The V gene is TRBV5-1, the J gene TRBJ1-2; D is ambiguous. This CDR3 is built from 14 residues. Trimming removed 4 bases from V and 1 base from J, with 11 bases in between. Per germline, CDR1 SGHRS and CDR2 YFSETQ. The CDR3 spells CASSPDGSNYGYTF. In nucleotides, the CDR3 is TGCGCCAGCAGCCCGGACGGAAGTAACTATGGCTACACCTTC.

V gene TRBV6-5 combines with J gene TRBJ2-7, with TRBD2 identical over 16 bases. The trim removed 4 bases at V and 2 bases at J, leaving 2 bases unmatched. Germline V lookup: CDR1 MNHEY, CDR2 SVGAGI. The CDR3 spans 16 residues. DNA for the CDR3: TGTGCCAGCAGTTCCGGGACTAGCGGGAGGGCCTACGAGCAGTACTTC. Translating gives CASSSGTSGRAYEQYF.

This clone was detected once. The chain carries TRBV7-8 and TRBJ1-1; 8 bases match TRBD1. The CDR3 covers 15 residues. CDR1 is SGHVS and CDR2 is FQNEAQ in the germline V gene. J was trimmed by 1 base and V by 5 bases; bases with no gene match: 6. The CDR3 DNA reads TGTGCCAGCAGCGAGTACAGGGGGAAGAACACTGAAGCTTTCTTT. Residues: CASSEYRGKNTEAFF.

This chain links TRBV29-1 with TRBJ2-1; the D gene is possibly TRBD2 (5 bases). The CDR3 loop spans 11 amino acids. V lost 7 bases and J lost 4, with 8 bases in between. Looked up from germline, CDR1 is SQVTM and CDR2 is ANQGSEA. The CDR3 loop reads CSGGRYNEQFF. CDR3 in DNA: TGCAGCGGTGGGAGATACAATGAGCAGTTCTTC.

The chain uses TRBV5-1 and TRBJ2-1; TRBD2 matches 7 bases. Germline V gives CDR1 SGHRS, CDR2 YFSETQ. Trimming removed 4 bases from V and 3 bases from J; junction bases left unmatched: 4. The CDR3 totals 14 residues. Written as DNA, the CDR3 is TGCGCCAGCAGCACCAGGGACTACTACAATGAGCAGTTCTTC. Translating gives CASSTRDYYNEQFF. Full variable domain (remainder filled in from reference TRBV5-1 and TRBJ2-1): KAGVTQTPRYLIKTRGQQVTLSCSPISGHRSVSWYQQTPGQGLQFLFEYFSETQRNKGNFPGRFSGRQFSNSRSEMNVSTLELGDSALYLCASSTRDYYNEQFFGPGTRLTVL.

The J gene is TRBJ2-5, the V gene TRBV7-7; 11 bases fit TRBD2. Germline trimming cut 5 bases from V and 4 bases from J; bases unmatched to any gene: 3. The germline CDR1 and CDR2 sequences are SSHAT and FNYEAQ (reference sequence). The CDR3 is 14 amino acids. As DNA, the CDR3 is TGTGCCAGCAGCCACGGACTAGCGGGAGAGACCCAGTACTTC. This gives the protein CASSHGLAGETQYF.

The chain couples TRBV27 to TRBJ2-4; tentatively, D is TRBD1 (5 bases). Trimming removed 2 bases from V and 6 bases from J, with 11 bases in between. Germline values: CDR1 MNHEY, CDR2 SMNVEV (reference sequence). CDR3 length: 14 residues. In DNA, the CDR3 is TGTGCCAGCAGTTTAGATAGGGGATCAAACATTCAGTACTTC. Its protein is CASSLDRGSNIQYF.

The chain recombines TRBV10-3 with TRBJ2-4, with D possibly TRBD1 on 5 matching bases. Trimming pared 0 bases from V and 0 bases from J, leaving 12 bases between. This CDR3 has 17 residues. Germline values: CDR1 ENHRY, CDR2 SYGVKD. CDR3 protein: CAISESTESKAKNIQYF. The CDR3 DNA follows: TGTGCCATCAGTGAGTCGACAGAGAGTAAAGCCAAAAACATTCAGTACTTC.

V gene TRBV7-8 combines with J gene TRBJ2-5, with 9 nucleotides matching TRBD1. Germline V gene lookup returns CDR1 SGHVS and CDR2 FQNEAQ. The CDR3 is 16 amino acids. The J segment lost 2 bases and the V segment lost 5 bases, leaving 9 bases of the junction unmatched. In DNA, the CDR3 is TGTGCCAGCAGCCGGCCCGGGACAGGGAGGCAAGAGACCCAGTACTTC. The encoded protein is CASSRPGTGRQETQYF.

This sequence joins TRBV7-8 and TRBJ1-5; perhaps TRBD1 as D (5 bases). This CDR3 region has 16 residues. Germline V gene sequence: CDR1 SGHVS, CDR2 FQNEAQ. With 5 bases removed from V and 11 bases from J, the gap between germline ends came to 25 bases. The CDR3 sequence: CASSTQVRGRRGTQHF. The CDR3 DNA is TGTGCCAGCAGCACCCAGGTCCGGGGCCGTCGGGGGACCCAGCATTTT.

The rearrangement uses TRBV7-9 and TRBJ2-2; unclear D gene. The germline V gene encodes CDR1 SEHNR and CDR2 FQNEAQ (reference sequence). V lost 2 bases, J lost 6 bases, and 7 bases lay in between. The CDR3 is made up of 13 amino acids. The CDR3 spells CASSLLGPGELFF. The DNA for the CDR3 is TGTGCCAGCAGCTTATTGGGTCCCGGGGAGCTGTTTTTT.

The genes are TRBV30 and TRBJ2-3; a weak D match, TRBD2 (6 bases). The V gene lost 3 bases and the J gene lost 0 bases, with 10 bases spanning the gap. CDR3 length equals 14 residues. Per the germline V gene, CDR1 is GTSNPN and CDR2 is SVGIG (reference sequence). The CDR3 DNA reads TGTGCCTGGAGACTAGCCTTCAGCACAGATACGCAGTATTTT. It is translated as CAWRLAFSTDTQYF. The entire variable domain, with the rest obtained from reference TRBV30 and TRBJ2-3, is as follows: SQTIHQWPATLVQPVGSPLSLECTVEGTSNPNLYWYRQAAGRGLQLLFYSVGIGQISSEVPQNLSASRPQDRQFILSSKKLLLSDSGFYLCAWRLAFSTDTQYFGPGTRLTVL.

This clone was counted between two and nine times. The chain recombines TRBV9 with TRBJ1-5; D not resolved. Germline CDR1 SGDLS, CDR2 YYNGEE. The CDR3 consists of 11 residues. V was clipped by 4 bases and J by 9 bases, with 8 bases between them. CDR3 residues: CASSPLRPQHF. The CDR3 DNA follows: TGTGCCAGCAGCCCCTTAAGGCCCCAGCATTTT.